This is a list of T cell receptor beta chains from one sample in a study of OX40 agonist ivuxolimab in advanced cancers. Measured with immunoSEQ multiplex PCR; TCRdb has only the in-frame clones, and not every one. Of 100,000 to 150,000 clones detected, 85% to 95% appear once; the ten largest clones hold approximately 0.81%. This specimen consisted of CD4+ or CD8+ T cells sorted from blood, obtained in a trial of the OX40 agonist ivuxolimab. Receptor source: an adult with an advanced solid tumor such as melanoma, head and neck, liver or kidney cancer. The CDR3 runs from the conserved cysteine through the conserved F or W. The order of the fields is V gene, CDR3 protein.

V: TRBV27
CDR3: CASSPTSGARDNEQFF

V: TRBV2
CDR3: CASRPGGSSVQYF

V: TRBV5-4
CDR3: CASSPDRITDTQYF

V: TRBV5-1
CDR3: CASSSSGTASYEQYF

V: TRBV6-5
CDR3: CASSYSITGDNSPLHF

V: TRBV11-3
CDR3: CASSLVSTTGELFF

V: TRBV7-9
CDR3: CASSFGSNQPQHF

V: TRBV7-3
CDR3: CASSPRSVGVNQPQHF

V: TRBV11-2
CDR3: CASSSEASQYF

V: TRBV7-9
CDR3: CASSSMEGEQYF

V: TRBV15
CDR3: CATSRVPGGETQYF

V: TRBV2
CDR3: CASSVSGALSGNTIYF

V: TRBV25-1
CDR3: CASSASWDSPLHF

V: TRBV4-3
CDR3: CASSQQTGNTIYF

V: TRBV7-9
CDR3: CASSPPGTRYGYTF

V: TRBV4-3
CDR3: CASSQSSGTGPGFNEKLFF

V: TRBV6-1
CDR3: CASSEDGTSGTYNEQFF

V: TRBV29-1
CDR3: CSVEVNRHREQYF

V: TRBV18
CDR3: CASSLGQGATFSSGANVLTF

V: TRBV19
CDR3: CASSIRLGTGARISAEAFF

V: TRBV7-8
CDR3: CASSLATGGHYGYTF

V: TRBV19
CDR3: CASSIAGTGGSGPQHF

V: TRBV11-3
CDR3: CASSLVGETQYF

V: TRBV18
CDR3: CASSRQQGSYEQYF

V: TRBV13
CDR3: CASSLKGQGDYEQYF

V: TRBV4-2
CDR3: CASSLLAASSYNEQFF

V: TRBV19
CDR3: CASSRREAPYEQYF

V: TRBV19
CDR3: CASTNPEHRGRSASFSGANVLTF

V: TRBV6-5
CDR3: CASSFRKKGLYEQYF

V: TRBV9
CDR3: CASSVAANTGELFF

V: TRBV5-1
CDR3: CASSWAAGGYEQYF

V: TRBV11-2
CDR3: CASSLDQGRGEQYF

V: TRBV10-3
CDR3: CAIRATTSDPYNEQFF